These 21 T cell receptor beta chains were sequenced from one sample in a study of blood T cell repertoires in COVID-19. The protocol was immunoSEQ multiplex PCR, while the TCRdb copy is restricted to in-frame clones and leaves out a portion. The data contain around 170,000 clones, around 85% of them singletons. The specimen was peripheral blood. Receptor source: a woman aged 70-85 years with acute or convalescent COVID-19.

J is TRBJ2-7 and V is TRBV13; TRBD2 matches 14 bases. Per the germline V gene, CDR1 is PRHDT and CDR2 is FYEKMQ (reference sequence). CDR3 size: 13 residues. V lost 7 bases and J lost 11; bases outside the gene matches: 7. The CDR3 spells CASNRGLAGAKYF. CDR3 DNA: TGTGCCAGCAACAGGGGACTAGCGGGAGCGAAGTACTTC.

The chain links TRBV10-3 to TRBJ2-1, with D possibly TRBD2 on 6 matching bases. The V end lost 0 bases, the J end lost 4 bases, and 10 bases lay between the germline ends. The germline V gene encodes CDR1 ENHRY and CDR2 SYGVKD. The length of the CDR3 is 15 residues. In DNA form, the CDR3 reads TGTGCCATCAGTGAGTCACGCGGGATGTACAATGAGCAGTTCTTC. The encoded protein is CAISESRGMYNEQFF.

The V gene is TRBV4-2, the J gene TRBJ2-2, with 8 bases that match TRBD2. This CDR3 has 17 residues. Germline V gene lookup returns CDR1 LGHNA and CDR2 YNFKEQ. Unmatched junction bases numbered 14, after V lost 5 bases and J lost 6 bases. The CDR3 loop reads CASSSLGRGGFSGELFF. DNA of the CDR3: TGTGCCAGCAGCTCCCTCGGGAGGGGGGGTTTCTCCGGGGAGCTGTTTTTT.

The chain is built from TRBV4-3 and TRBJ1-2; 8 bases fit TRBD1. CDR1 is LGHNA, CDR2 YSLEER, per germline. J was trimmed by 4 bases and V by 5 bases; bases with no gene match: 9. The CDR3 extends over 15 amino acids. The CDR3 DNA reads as TGCGCCAGCAGCGAAAACAGGGGGATGGGCTATGGCTACACCTTC. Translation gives CASSENRGMGYGYTF.

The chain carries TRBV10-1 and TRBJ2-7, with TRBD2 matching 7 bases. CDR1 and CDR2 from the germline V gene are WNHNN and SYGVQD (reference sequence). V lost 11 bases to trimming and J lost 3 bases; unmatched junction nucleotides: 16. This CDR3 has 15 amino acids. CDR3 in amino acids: CASPPQAGEVYEQYF. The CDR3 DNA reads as TGCGCCTCCCCCCCCCAGGCGGGAGAGGTCTACGAGCAGTACTTC.

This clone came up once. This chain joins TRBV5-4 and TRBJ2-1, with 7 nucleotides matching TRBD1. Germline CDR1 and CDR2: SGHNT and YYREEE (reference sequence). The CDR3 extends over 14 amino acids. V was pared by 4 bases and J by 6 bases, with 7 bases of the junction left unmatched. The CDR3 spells CASSPKTGSNEQFF. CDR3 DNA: TGTGCCAGCAGCCCAAAGACAGGGTCCAATGAGCAGTTCTTC.

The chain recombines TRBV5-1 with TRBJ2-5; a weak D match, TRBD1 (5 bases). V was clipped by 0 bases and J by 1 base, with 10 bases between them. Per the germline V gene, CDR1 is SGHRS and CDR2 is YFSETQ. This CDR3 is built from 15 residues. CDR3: CASSLGQGTQETQYF. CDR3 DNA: TGCGCCAGCAGCTTGGGTCAGGGTACCCAAGAGACCCAGTACTTC.

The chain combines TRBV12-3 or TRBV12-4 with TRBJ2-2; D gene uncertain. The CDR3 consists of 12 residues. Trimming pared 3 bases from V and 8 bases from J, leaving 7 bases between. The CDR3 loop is CASSFSRGELFF. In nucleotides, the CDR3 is TGTGCCAGCAGTTTTAGTCGGGGGGAGCTGTTTTTT.

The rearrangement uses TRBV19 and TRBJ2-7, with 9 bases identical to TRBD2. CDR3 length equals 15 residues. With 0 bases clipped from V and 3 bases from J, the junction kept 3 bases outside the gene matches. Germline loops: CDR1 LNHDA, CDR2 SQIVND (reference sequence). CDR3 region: CASSIDLRGGYEQYF. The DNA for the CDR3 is TGTGCCAGTAGTATAGATCTGCGGGGGGGCTACGAGCAGTACTTC.

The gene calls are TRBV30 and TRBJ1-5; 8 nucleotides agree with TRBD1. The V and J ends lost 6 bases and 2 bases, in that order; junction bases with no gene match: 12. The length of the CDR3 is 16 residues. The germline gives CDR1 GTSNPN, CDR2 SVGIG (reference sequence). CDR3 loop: CACIIKGQGGNQPQHF. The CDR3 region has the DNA TGTGCCTGTATAATAAAAGGACAGGGTGGCAATCAGCCCCAGCATTTT.

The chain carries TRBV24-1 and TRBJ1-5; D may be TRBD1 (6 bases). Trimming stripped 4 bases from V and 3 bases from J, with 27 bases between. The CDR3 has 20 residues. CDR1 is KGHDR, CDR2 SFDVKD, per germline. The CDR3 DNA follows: TGTGCCACCAGTGACCCTCCCGGGGACAAACCACTCCTCTTCAATCAGCCCCAGCATTTT. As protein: CATSDPPGDKPLLFNQPQHF.

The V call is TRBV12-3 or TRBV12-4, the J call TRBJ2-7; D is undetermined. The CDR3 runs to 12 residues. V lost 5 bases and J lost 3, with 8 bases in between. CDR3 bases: TGTGCCAGCAGTGCTAGGAACTACGAGCAGTACTTC. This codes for CASSARNYEQYF.

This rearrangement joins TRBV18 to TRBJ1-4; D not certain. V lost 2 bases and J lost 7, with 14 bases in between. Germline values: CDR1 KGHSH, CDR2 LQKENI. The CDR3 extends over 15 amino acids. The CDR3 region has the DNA TGTGCCAGCTCACCAAGCGGGATTAGTGGTGAAAAACTGTTTTTT. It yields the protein CASSPSGISGEKLFF.

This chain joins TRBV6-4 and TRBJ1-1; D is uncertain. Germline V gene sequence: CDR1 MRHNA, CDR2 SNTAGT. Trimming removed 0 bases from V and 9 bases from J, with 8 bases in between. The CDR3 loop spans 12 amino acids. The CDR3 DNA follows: TGTGCCAGCAGTGACTCGAGTCGCAAAGCTTTCTTT. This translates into CASSDSSRKAFF.

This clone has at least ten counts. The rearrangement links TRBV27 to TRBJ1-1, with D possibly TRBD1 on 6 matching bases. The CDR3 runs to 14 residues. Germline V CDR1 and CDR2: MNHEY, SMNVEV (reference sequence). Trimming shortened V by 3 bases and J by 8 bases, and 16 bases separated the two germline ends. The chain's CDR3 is CASSFLDKGGEAFF. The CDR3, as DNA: TGTGCCAGCAGTTTTTTGGACAAGGGGGGGGAAGCTTTCTTT.

The CDR3 DNA reads TGTGCCAGCAGCCAACCGGGACAGAACTATGGCTACACCTTC. Translated, it gives CASSQPGQNYGYTF. This chain uses TRBV7-9 with TRBJ1-2, with 7 bases matching TRBD1. Trimming removed 5 bases from V and 2 bases from J; junction bases left unmatched: 5. Germline assignment: CDR1 SEHNR and CDR2 FQNEAQ (reference sequence). The length of the CDR3 is 14 residues.

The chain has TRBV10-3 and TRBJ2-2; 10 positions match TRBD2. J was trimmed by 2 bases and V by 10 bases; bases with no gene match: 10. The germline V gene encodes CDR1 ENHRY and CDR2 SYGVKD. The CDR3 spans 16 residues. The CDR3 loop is CATSLLAGSNTGELFF. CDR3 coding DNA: TGTGCCACCTCCCTACTAGCGGGGTCCAACACCGGGGAGCTGTTTTTT.

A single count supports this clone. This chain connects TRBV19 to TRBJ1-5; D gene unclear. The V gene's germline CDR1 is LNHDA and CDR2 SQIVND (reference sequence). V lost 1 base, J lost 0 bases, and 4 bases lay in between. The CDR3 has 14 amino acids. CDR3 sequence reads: CASSIVNSNQPQHF. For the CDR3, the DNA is TGTGCCAGTAGTATAGTCAATAGCAATCAGCCCCAGCATTTT.

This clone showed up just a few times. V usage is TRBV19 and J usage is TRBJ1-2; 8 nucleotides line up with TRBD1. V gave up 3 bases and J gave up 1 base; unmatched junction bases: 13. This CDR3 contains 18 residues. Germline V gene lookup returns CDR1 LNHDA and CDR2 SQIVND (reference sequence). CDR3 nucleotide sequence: TGTGCCAGTAGTATCCCAAGGACAGGGCTAAGAGTTAACTATGGCTACACCTTC. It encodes CASSIPRTGLRVNYGYTF.

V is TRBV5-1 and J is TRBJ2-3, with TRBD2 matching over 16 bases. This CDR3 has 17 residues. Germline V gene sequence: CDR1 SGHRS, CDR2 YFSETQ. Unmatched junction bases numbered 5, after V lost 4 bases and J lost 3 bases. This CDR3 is CASSHGTSGRGTDTQYF. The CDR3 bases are TGCGCCAGCAGCCACGGGACTAGCGGGAGGGGGACAGATACGCAGTATTTT.

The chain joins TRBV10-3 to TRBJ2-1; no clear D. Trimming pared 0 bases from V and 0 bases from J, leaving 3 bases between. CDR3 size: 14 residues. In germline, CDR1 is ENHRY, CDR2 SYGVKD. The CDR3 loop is CAISESSSYNEQFF. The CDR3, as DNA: TGTGCCATCAGTGAGTCCAGCTCCTACAATGAGCAGTTCTTC.